The 18 T cell receptor beta chains presented below share a single source sample, sequenced in a study of beta chain features in type 1 diabetes (dated by TCRdb to the late 2010s). The method was the immunoSEQ multiplex PCR assay. The entire amount of isolated RNA was reverse transcribed using the High Capacity cDNA Reverse Transcription Kit, so the sequenced TCRB transcripts were expressed ones. The clones in this table, taken by TCRdb from immuneACCESS, are in-frame only. Not every clone is retained; where verified, under half of the shortfall comes from an unresolved V gene, and the cause of the rest is unknown. This sample is represented by 330,000 or so clones; about 14% of them were singletons. The ten most abundant clones make up over 5.5% of the sample. The source material was central memory CD4+ T cells from blood. The receptors come from a man aged 25-45 years in good health.

The rearrangement joins TRBV2 to TRBJ1-1; TRBD1 is a possible D gene (5 bases). Germline V gene sequence: CDR1 SNHLY, CDR2 FYNNEI. CDR3 length: 14 amino acids. The V end lost 9 bases, the J end lost 1 base, and 15 bases lay between the germline ends. The CDR3 loop reads CASNSGLTNTEAFF. The DNA of the CDR3 is TGTGCCAGTAATTCGGGGCTGACGAACACTGAAGCTTTCTTT.

The gene calls are TRBV7-2 and TRBJ1-2, with D possibly being TRBD1 (5 bases). The V and J ends lost 4 bases and 5 bases respectively, with 11 bases between them. Germline CDR1 SGHTA, CDR2 FQGNSA. The CDR3 extends over 13 amino acids. The chain's CDR3 is CASSSGRRYGYTF. CDR3 in DNA: TGTGCCAGCAGCTCGGGACGGCGATATGGCTACACCTTC.

The table lists this clone with a few counts. The CDR3, as DNA: TGTGCCAGCAGCCCCCCCTGGGGCAATCAGCCCCAGCATTTT. It codes for CASSPPWGNQPQHF. This chain joins TRBV7-9 and TRBJ1-5; D is ambiguous. The CDR3 has 14 amino acids. V was cut by 5 bases and J by 2 bases, with 10 bases left in between. CDR1 and CDR2 (germline): SEHNR, FQNEAQ (reference sequence).

This CDR3 reads CASSLAGLEREQYF. CDR3 nucleotide sequence: TGTGCCAGCAGCTTAGCAGGGTTGGAGCGCGAGCAGTACTTC. The chain has TRBV11-2 and TRBJ2-7, with D tentatively TRBD1 (5 bases). Germline V gene sequence: CDR1 SGHAT, CDR2 FQNNGV. V lost 1 base and J lost 6, with 13 bases in between. This CDR3 contains 14 residues.

This clone has a handful of counts. This chain uses TRBV2 with TRBJ2-5; D unclear. Trimming pared 3 bases from V and 2 bases from J, leaving 7 bases between. Germline V gene sequence: CDR1 SNHLY, CDR2 FYNNEI. The CDR3 runs to 13 residues. CDR3 amino acids: CASSESVQETQYF. The DNA for the CDR3 is TGTGCCAGCAGTGAGAGCGTACAAGAGACCCAGTACTTC.

The V call is TRBV7-2, the J call TRBJ1-5, with TRBD1 as a possible D gene (6 bases). Trimming shortened V by 5 bases and J by 2 bases, and 16 bases separated the two germline ends. Per germline, CDR1 SGHTA and CDR2 FQGNSA. The CDR3 spans 16 residues. CDR3 in DNA: TGTGCCAGCAGCCTGTCGGGGGCGTTCGGCAATCAGCCCCAGCATTTT. Translation: CASSLSGAFGNQPQHF.

J is TRBJ2-5 and V is TRBV7-9, with 15 bases matching TRBD2. J was trimmed by 3 bases and V by 5 bases; bases with no gene match: 13. CDR1 and CDR2 from the germline V gene are SEHNR and FQNEAQ (reference sequence). This CDR3 is 19 amino acids long. The CDR3 nucleotides read TGTGCCAGCAGCGATTTCGGGACTAGCGGGAGGAAGGGAGAAGAGACCCAGTACTTC. Amino acid sequence: CASSDFGTSGRKGEETQYF.

As for this clone: The junction differs from germline at one of its ends, possibly a read error. V is TRBV6-1 and J is TRBJ1-2, with 7 positions matching TRBD1. The CDR3 is 13 residues long. Germline CDR1 reads MNHNS; CDR2 reads SASEGT. CDR3 residues: CASSEAGQPPYTF. The CDR3 region has the DNA TGTGCCAGCAGCGAAGCGGGACAGCCTCCTTATACCTTC.

V and J are TRBV29-1 and TRBJ2-5; maybe TRBD2 (7 bases). V lost 6 bases, J lost 4 bases, and 9 bases lay in between. The CDR3 totals 11 residues. Germline V CDR1 and CDR2: SQVTM, ANQGSEA. Written as DNA, the CDR3 is TGCAGCGTCGGGGGGCGAGAGACCCAGTACTTC. Its protein product is CSVGGRETQYF.

The chain employs TRBV7-9 and TRBJ1-5, with 7 nucleotides matching TRBD1. Trimming at V came to 5 bases and at J to 0 bases, leaving 7 bases not matched to a gene. The CDR3 covers 16 residues. The V gene's germline CDR1 is SEHNR and CDR2 FQNEAQ (reference sequence). CDR3 nucleotides: TGTGCCAGCAGCCAGACACAGGGGTATAGCAATCAGCCCCAGCATTTT. As protein: CASSQTQGYSNQPQHF. The variable domain in full, with the rest retrieved from reference TRBV7-9 and TRBJ1-5, is DTGVSQNPRHKITKRGQNVTFRCDPISEHNRLYWYRQTLGQGPEFLTYFQNEAQLEKSRLLSDRFSAERPKGSFSTLEIQRTEQGDSAMYLCASSQTQGYSNQPQHFGDGTRLSIL.

The chain is built from TRBV5-4 and TRBJ2-1; possibly TRBD1 for D (6 bases). The CDR3 contains 16 residues. Germline lookup yields CDR1 SGHNT and CDR2 YYREEE (reference sequence). The ends were cut back, 3 bases at V and 2 bases at J, with 15 bases in the middle. CDR3 protein: CASSSPGAETYNEQFF. In DNA, the CDR3 is TGTGCCAGCAGCTCCCCAGGGGCGGAAACCTACAATGAGCAGTTCTTC.

This clone has a handful of counts. This chain connects TRBV27 to TRBJ1-1; 7 bases match TRBD1. V shed 0 bases, J shed 6 bases, and the junction held 16 bases outside the gene matches. This CDR3 spans 18 amino acids. Germline V gives CDR1 MNHEY, CDR2 SMNVEV (reference sequence). This CDR3 is CASSLSRAQGGSSAEAFF. CDR3 coding DNA: TGTGCCAGCAGTTTATCCCGTGCTCAGGGGGGTAGTTCGGCTGAAGCTTTCTTT.

The rearrangement links TRBV5-4 to TRBJ2-5; D is unclear. The CDR3 sequence is 15 residues long. Between the trimmed V and J ends, which lost 1 base and 1 base, there was a span of 11 bases. CDR1 is SGHNT, CDR2 YYREEE, per germline (reference sequence). The CDR3 DNA follows: TGTGCCAGCAGCTTGACACAGCTAACCCAAGAGACCCAGTACTTC. Translated, it gives CASSLTQLTQETQYF. Full variable domain (missing parts from reference TRBV5-4 and TRBJ2-5): ETGVTQSPTHLIKTRGQQVTLRCSSQSGHNTVSWYQQALGQGPQFIFQYYREEENGRGNFPPRFSGLQFPNYSSELNVNALELDDSALYLCASSLTQLTQETQYFGPGTRLLVL.

This clone was recorded many times. The rearrangement joins TRBV28 to TRBJ1-1; D remains ambiguous. The CDR3 has 15 amino acids. Trimming stripped 5 bases from V and 0 bases from J, with 13 bases between. Per germline, CDR1 MDHEN and CDR2 SYDVKM. CDR3 coding DNA: TGTGCCAGCAGTCCGCCCCTGGGCATGAACACTGAAGCTTTCTTT. As protein: CASSPPLGMNTEAFF.

This clone was seen a handful of times. The rearrangement uses TRBV4-3 and TRBJ2-4; D possibly corresponds to TRBD1 (6 bases). Germline CDR1 LGHNA, CDR2 YSLEER. CDR3 length: 17 amino acids. V was pared by 7 bases and J by 0 bases, with 19 bases between. The DNA of the CDR3 is TGCGCCAGCACCGAGGGGGTAACAGGGCTAGCCAAAAACATTCAGTACTTC. Its translation is CASTEGVTGLAKNIQYF.

V usage is TRBV19 and J usage is TRBJ2-1, with D perhaps TRBD2 (6 bases). This CDR3 is built from 15 residues. Per germline, CDR1 LNHDA and CDR2 SQIVND (reference sequence). With 1 base removed from V and 5 bases from J, the gap between germline ends came to 12 bases. CDR3: CASSIAASANNEQFF. The CDR3 DNA reads as TGTGCCAGTAGTATAGCGGCTAGCGCGAACAATGAGCAGTTCTTC.

The V and J genes are TRBV7-2 and TRBJ1-1; maybe TRBD1 (5 bases). Germline V gene data show CDR1 as SGHTA and CDR2 as FQGNSA. This CDR3 is 14 amino acids long. The V end lost 5 bases, the J end lost 1 base, and 11 bases lay between the germline ends. In DNA, the CDR3 is TGTGCCAGCAGCCCGGGACGAGCGAACACTGAAGCTTTCTTT. Protein: CASSPGRANTEAFF. The complete variable domain, with remaining parts taken from reference TRBV7-2 and TRBJ1-1, reads GAGVSQSPSNKVTEKGKDVELRCDPISGHTALYWYRQSLGQGLEFLIYFQGNSAPDKSGLPSDRFSAERTGGSVSTLTIQRTQQEDSAVYLCASSPGRANTEAFFGQGTRLTVV.

The rearrangement uses TRBV6-1 and TRBJ2-3, with D perhaps matching TRBD2 (7 bases). CDR3 length: 15 amino acids. V dropped 4 bases and J dropped 2 bases, with 13 bases sitting between them. Germline CDR1 reads MNHNS; CDR2 reads SASEGT. CDR3 protein: CASSVGGPVTDTQYF. The CDR3 bases are TGTGCCAGCAGTGTGGGGGGGCCAGTCACAGATACGCAGTATTTT.